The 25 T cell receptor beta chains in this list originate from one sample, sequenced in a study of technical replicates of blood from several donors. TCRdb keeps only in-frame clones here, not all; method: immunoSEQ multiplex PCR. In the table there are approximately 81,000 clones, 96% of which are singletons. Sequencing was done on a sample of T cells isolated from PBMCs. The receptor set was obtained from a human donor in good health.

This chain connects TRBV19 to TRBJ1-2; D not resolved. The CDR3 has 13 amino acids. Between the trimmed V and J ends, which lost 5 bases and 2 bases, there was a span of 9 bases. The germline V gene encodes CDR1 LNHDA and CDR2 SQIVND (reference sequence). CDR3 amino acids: CASSVRENYGYTF. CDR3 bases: TGTGCCAGTAGTGTGAGGGAAAACTATGGCTACACCTTC.

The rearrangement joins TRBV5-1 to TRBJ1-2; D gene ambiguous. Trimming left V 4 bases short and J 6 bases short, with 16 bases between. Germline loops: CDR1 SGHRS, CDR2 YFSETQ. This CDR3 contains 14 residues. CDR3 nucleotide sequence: TGCGCCAGCAGCCTAGAAGGTAGCTTAAATGGCTACACCTTC. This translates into CASSLEGSLNGYTF.

DNA for the CDR3: TGTGCCAGCAGCCTCTCAGGGGGAACCGCTCTGAATGAGCAGTTCTTC. Amino acid sequence: CASSLSGGTALNEQFF. The chain employs TRBV2 and TRBJ2-1; TRBD1 matches 7 bases. The trim removed 6 bases at V and 7 bases at J, leaving 15 bases unmatched. Germline assignment: CDR1 SNHLY and CDR2 FYNNEI. This CDR3 has 16 residues.

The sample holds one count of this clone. CDR3 nucleotides: TGTGCCAGCAGTGGAAGACTAGCGGAATTCACAGATACGCAGTATTTT. This translates into CASSGRLAEFTDTQYF. J is TRBJ2-3 and V is TRBV6-1; 9 positions match TRBD2. Germline CDR1 MNHNS, CDR2 SASEGT. This CDR3 contains 16 residues. V shed 4 bases and J 2 bases; nucleotides not matched to a gene: 7.

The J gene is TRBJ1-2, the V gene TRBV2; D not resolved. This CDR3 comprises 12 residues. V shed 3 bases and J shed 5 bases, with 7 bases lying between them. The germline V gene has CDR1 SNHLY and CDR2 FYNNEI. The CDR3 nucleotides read TGTGCCAGCAGTGATCGAGGTTATGGCTACACCTTC. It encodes CASSDRGYGYTF.

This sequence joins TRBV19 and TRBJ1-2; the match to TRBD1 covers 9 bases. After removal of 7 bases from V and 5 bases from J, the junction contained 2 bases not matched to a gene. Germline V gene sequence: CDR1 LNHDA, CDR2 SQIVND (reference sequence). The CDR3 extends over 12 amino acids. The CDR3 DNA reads TGTGCCAGTACGGGGACAGGGTATGGCTACACCTTC. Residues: CASTGTGYGYTF.

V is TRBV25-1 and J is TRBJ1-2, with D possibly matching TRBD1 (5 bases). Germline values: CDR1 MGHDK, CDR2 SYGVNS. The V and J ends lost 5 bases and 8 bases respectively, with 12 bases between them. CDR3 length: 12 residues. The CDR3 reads CASSKGLGGYTF. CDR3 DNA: TGTGCCAGCAGTAAGGGGTTGGGGGGCTACACCTTC.

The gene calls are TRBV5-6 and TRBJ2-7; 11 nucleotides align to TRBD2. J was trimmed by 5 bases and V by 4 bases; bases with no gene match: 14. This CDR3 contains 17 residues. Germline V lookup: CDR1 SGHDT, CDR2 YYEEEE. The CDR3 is CASSTLGTSGGGNEQYF. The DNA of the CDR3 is TGTGCCAGCAGCACTCTGGGTACTAGCGGGGGAGGCAACGAGCAGTACTTC.

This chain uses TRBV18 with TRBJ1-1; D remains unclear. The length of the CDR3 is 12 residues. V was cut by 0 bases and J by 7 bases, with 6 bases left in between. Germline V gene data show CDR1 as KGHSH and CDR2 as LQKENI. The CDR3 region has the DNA TGTGCCAGCTCACCACCGTCCCTTGAAGCTTTCTTT. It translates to CASSPPSLEAFF.

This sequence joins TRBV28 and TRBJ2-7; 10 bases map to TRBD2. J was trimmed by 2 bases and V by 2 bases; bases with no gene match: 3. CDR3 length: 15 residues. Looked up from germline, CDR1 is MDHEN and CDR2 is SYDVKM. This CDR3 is CASSLASGGPYEQYF. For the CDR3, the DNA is TGTGCCAGCAGTTTAGCTAGCGGGGGCCCCTACGAGCAGTACTTC.

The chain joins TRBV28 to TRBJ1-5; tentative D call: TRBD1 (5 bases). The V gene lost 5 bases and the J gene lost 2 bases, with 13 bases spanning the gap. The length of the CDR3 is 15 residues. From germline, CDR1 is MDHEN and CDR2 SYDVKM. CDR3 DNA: TGTGCCAGCAGTCCGGGGGTAAAGGGCAATCAGCCCCAGCATTTT. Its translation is CASSPGVKGNQPQHF.

Written as DNA, the CDR3 is TGCAGCGTTGAGGGCCGGTTCACAGATACGCAGTATTTT. Translated: CSVEGRFTDTQYF. The chain couples TRBV29-1 to TRBJ2-3; D unclear. V lost 3 bases to trimming and J lost 2 bases, with 9 bases between them. The CDR3 has 13 residues. Germline V gene data show CDR1 as SQVTM and CDR2 as ANQGSEA.

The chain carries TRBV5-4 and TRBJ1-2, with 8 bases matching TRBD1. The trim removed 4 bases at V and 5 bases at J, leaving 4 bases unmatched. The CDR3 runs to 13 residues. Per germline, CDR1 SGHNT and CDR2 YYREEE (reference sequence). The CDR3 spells CASSDTGGYGYTF. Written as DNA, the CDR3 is TGTGCCAGCAGCGATACAGGGGGGTATGGCTACACCTTC. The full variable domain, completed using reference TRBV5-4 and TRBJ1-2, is ETGVTQSPTHLIKTRGQQVTLRCSSQSGHNTVSWYQQALGQGPQFIFQYYREEENGRGNFPPRFSGLQFPNYSSELNVNALELDDSALYLCASSDTGGYGYTFGSGTRLTVV.

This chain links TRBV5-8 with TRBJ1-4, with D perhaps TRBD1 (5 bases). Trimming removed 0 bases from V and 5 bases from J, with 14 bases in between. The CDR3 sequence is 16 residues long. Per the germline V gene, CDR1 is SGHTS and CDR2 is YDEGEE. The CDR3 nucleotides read TGTGCCAGCAGCTTGGGTGCCCAGGGCGGCAATGAAAAACTGTTTTTT. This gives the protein CASSLGAQGGNEKLFF.

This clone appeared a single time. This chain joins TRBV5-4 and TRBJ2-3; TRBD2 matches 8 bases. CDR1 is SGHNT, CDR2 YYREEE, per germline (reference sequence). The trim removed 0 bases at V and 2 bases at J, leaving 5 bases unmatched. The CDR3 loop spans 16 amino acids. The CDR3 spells CASSLVLADLTDTQYF. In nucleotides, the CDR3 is TGTGCCAGCAGCTTGGTACTAGCGGACCTCACAGATACGCAGTATTTT.

The CDR3 nucleotides read TGCGCCAGCAGCAGAATTAGCGGGGGGGTCACAGATACGCAGTATTTT. Translating it yields CASSRISGGVTDTQYF. V usage is TRBV5-1 and J usage is TRBJ2-3, with 11 bases lining up with TRBD2. With 4 bases clipped from V and 2 bases from J, the junction kept 6 bases outside the gene matches. Germline V gives CDR1 SGHRS, CDR2 YFSETQ. The CDR3 runs 16 residues.

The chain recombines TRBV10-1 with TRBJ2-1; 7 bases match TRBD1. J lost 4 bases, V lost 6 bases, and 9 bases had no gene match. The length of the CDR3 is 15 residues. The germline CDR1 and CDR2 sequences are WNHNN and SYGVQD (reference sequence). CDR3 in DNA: TGCGCCAGCAGCCCAGACAGGGTTCTATACAATGAGCAGTTCTTC. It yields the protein CASSPDRVLYNEQFF.

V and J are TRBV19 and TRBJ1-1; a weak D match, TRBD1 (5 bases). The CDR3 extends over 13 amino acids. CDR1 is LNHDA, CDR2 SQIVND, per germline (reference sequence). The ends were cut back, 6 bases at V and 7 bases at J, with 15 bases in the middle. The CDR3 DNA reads TGTGCCAGTAGCACAGTCGGGGGTGGTGAAGCTTTCTTT. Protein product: CASSTVGGGEAFF.

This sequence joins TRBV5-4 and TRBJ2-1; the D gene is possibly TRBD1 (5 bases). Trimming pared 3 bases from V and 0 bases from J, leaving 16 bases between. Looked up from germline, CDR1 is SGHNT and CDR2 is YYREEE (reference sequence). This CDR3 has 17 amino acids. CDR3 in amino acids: CASSSETAYSSYNEQFF. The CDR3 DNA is TGTGCCAGCAGCTCTGAGACAGCTTATAGCTCCTACAATGAGCAGTTCTTC.

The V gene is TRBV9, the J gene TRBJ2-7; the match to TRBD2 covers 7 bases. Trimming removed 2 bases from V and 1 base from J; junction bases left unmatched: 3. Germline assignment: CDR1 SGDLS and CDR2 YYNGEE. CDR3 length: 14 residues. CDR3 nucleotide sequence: TGTGCCAGCAGCGTCTCTAGCGGATCCTACGAGCAGTACTTC. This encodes CASSVSSGSYEQYF.

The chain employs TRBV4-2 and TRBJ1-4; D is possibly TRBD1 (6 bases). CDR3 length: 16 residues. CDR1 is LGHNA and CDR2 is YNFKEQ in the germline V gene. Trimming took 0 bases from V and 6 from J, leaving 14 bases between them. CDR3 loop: CASSQDSRDTYEKLFF. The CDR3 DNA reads TGTGCCAGCAGCCAAGATTCCAGGGACACATATGAAAAACTGTTTTTT.

The CDR3 nucleotides read TGTGCCAGCAGCTTGGACCCGGGACATTGGTCCTACGAGCAGTACTTC. Encoded protein: CASSLDPGHWSYEQYF. The chain uses TRBV7-9 and TRBJ2-7; the D gene is possibly TRBD1 (6 bases). Germline V gene lookup returns CDR1 SEHNR and CDR2 FQNEAQ (reference sequence). Trimming took 3 bases from V and 1 from J, leaving 16 bases between them. The CDR3 runs 16 residues.

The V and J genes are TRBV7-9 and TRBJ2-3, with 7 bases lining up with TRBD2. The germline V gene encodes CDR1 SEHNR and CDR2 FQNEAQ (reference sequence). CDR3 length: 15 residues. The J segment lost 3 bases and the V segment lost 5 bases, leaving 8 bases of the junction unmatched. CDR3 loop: CASSPLSGATDTQYF. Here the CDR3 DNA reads TGTGCCAGCAGCCCACTGAGCGGGGCAACAGATACGCAGTATTTT. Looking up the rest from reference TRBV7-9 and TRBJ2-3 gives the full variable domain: DTGVSQNPRHKITKRGQNVTFRCDPISEHNRLYWYRQTLGQGPEFLTYFQNEAQLEKSRLLSDRFSAERPKGSFSTLEIQRTEQGDSAMYLCASSPLSGATDTQYFGPGTRLTVL.

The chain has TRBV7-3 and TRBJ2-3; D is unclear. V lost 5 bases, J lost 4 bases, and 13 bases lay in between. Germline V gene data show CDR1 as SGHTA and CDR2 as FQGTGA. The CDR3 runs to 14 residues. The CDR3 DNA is TGTGCCAGCAGCCCTTCGCGAAGTTCAGATACGCAGTATTTT. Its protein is CASSPSRSSDTQYF.

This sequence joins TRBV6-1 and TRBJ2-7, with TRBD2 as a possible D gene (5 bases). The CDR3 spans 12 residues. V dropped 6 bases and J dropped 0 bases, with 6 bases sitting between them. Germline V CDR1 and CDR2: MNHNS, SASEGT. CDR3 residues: CASREDSYEQYF. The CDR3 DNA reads TGTGCCAGCAGGGAGGACTCCTACGAGCAGTACTTC.